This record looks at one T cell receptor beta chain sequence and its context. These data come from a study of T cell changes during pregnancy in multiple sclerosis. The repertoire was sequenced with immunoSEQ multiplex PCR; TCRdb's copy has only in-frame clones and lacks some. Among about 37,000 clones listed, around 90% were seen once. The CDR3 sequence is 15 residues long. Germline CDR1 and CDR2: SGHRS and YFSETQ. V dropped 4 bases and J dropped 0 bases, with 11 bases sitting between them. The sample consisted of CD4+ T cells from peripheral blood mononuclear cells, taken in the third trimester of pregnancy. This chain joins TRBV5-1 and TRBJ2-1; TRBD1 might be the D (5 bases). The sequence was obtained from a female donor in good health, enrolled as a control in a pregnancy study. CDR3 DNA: TGCGCCAGCAGCCAGGGCGCGAACTCCTACAATGAGCAGTTCTTC. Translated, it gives CASSQGANSYNEQFF.